This TCR beta chain originates from a study of early T cells in non-severe SARS-CoV-2 infection. The overall study: Sequencing was performed on bulk RNA from unsorted whole blood, leaving chains unpaired.

The table lists this clonotype with many counts. What it binds is unknown. Study-wide points: Comparison of clonotypes with VDJdb favored anti-spike CD8 responses while missing private and CD4 specificities.

Unique molecular identifiers (one per individual cDNA molecule) were attached. One entry per CDR3 protein results from TCRdb running MiXCR on the 5' RACE reads. This table has under 60,000 distinct CDR3 sequences, less than 9.5% appearing once. Per germline, CDR1 SGDLS and CDR2 YYNGEE. The CDR3 is 16 amino acids. The J segment lost 6 bases and the V segment lost 4 bases, leaving 9 bases of the junction unmatched. Sequencing was done on a sample of whole blood. This receptor was identified in an adult who was a healthcare worker with PCR-confirmed SARS-CoV-2 infection or an uninfected control (not recorded which). The gene calls are TRBV9 and TRBJ2-2, with 10 bases identical to TRBD2. In DNA form, the CDR3 reads TGTGCCAGCAGCTTAAGCGGGGGGGCCGAGGCCGGGGAGCTGTTTTTT. Translation gives CASSLSGGAEAGELFF. The variable domain in full, with the rest retrieved from reference TRBV9 and TRBJ2-2, is DSGVTQTPKHLITATGQRVTLRCSPRSGDLSVYWYQQSLDQGLQFLIQYYNGEERAKGNILERFSAQQFPDLHSELNLSSLELGDSALYFCASSLSGGAEAGELFFGEGSRLTVL.